This T cell receptor beta chain appears in the sequencing data of a study of shared T cell receptors in the human thymus. The data were produced by immunoSEQ multiplex PCR, yet TCRdb's version contains in-frame clones alone and is incomplete. Of just under 550,000 clones listed, about four fifths were seen once; the top ten hold about 0.014%. The same data also went into a second study, on human thymus T cells.

This TCR derives from a boy younger than two with a congenital heart defect. Sequenced sample: thymocytes.

The CDR3 DNA sequence: TGTGCCAGTAGATCTACCGGGGGTAACACTGAAGCTTTCTTT. Translated, it gives CASRSTGGNTEAFF. The chain is built from TRBV25-1 and TRBJ1-1, with D maybe TRBD1 (5 bases). The CDR3 totals 14 residues. V gave up 9 bases and J gave up 2 bases, with 16 bases separating them. The V gene's germline CDR1 is MGHDK and CDR2 SYGVNS. Full variable domain (missing parts from reference TRBV25-1 and TRBJ1-1): EADIYQTPRYLVIGTGKKITLECSQTMGHDKMYWYQQDPGMELHLIHYSYGVNSTEKGDLSSESTVSRIRTEHFPLTLESARPSHTSQYLCASRSTGGNTEAFFGQGTRLTVV.